This T cell receptor beta chain was observed in a study of blood T cell repertoires in COVID-19. Study context: Donors in the United States, Italy and Spain gave samples during acute or convalescent COVID-19.

This clone was seen a handful of times. Enrolled through a virtual design, the participants were between roughly 18 and 100 years of age and came from 24 US areas. Cohorts were determined from participant-reported clinical history. Assay: immunoSEQ multiplex PCR; the TCRdb copy retains only in-frame clones and omits some. The sample has 250,000 or so clones; approximately 80% are singletons. The V gene's germline CDR1 is ENHRY and CDR2 SYGVKD. The CDR3 loop spans 21 amino acids. V lost 3 bases to trimming and J lost 2 bases; unmatched junction nucleotides: 23. Sequences were obtained from PBMCs or T cells enriched from blood (not recorded which). V and J are TRBV10-3 and TRBJ2-5, with 8 bases fitting TRBD1. This sequence originates from a man in his 60s who had recovered from COVID-19. As DNA, the CDR3 is TGTGCCATCAGTGATTCGCTAATGAAGGTTCTCGGGACAGGTATGCAAGAGACCCAGTACTTC. It encodes CAISDSLMKVLGTGMQETQYF.